This T cell receptor (beta chain) was identified during a study of T cell responses to AZD1222 COVID-19 vaccine. There are 16 residues in the CDR3. The ends lost 5 bases at V and 1 base at J; junction bases unmatched: 7. Per the germline V gene, CDR1 is MDHEN and CDR2 is SYDVKM. Study findings and constraints: The sample set comprised mostly white British donors with more females, and clonal diversity was possibly underestimated. Following two doses of AZD1222, Spike-specific TCR breadth and depth rose.

Profiling relied on immunoSEQ multiplex PCR, and the TCRdb table lists in-frame clones only, not all of them. This table has about 100,000 clones, 85% to 95% appearing once. Details on this clone: Its antigen remains unidentified.

The clonotype was recovered from an adult in good health. The gene calls are TRBV28 and TRBJ2-3; 9 bases fit TRBD2. Sequencing was performed on peripheral blood, taken on day 0 of AZD1222 vaccination. This CDR3 reads CASSGLLAGGTDTQYF. DNA of the CDR3: TGTGCCAGCAGTGGTTTACTAGCGGGTGGCACAGATACGCAGTATTTT.